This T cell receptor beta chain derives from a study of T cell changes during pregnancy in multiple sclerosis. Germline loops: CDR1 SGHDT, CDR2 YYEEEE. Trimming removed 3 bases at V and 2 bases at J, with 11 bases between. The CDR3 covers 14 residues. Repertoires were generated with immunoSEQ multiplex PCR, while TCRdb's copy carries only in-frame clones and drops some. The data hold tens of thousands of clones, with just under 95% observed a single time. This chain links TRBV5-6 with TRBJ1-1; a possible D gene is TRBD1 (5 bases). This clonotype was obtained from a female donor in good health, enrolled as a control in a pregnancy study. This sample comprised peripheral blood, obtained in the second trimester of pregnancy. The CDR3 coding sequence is TGTGCCAGCAGCTATTCGTGGGGCAACACTGAAGCTTTCTTT. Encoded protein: CASSYSWGNTEAFF. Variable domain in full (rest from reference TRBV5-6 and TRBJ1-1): DAGVTQSPTHLIKTRGQQVTLRCSPKSGHDTVSWYQQALGQGPQFIFQYYEEEERQRGNFPDRFSGHQFPNYSSELNVNALLLGDSALYLCASSYSWGNTEAFFGQGTRLTVV.